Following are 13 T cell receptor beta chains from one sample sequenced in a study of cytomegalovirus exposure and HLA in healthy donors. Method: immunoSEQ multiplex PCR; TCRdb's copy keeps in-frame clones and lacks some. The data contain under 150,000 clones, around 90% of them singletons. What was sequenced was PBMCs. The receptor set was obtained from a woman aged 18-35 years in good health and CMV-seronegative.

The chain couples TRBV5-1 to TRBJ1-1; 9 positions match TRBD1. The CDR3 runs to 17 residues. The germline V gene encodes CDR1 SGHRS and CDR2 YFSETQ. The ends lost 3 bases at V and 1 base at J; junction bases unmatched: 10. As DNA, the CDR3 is TGCGCCAGCAGCTCCCGGGACAGGGCGACGAGGAACACTGAAGCTTTCTTT. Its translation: CASSSRDRATRNTEAFF.

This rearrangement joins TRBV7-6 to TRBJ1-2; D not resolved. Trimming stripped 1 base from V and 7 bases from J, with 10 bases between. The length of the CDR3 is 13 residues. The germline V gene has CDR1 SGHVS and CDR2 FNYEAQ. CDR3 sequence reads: CASSLGQSRGYTF. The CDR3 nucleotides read TGTGCCAGCAGCTTAGGGCAGTCTCGTGGCTACACCTTC.

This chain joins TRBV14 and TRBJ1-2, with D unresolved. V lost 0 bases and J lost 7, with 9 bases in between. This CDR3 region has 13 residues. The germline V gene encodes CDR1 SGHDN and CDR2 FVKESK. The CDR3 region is CASSQDRRAGYTF. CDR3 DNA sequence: TGTGCCAGCAGCCAAGATAGGAGGGCTGGCTACACCTTC.

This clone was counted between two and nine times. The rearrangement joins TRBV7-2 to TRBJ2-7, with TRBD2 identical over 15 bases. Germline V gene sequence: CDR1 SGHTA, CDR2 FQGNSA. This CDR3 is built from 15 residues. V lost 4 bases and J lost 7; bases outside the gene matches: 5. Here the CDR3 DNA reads TGTGCCAGCAGCTCGGGACTAGCGGGAGGTGGTGAGCAGTACTTC. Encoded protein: CASSSGLAGGGEQYF. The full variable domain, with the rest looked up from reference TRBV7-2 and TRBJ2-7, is GAGVSQSPSNKVTEKGKDVELRCDPISGHTALYWYRQSLGQGLEFLIYFQGNSAPDKSGLPSDRFSAERTGGSVSTLTIQRTQQEDSAVYLCASSSGLAGGGEQYFGPGTRLTVT.

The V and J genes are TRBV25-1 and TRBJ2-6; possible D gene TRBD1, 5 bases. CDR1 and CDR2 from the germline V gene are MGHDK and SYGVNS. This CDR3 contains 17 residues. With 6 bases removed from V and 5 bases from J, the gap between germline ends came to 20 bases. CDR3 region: CASRFKTGQSRANVLTF. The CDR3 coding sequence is TGTGCCAGCAGATTTAAAACTGGACAAAGTCGGGCCAACGTCCTGACTTTC.

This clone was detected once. The CDR3 protein is CAWSTTAAGGRGETQYF. CDR3 DNA: TGTGCCTGGAGTACTACGGCCGCGGGGGGGCGGGGAGAGACCCAGTACTTC. The chain links TRBV30 to TRBJ2-5, with 9 bases matching TRBD2. After removal of 2 bases from V and 4 bases from J, the junction contained 14 bases not matched to a gene. The germline V gene encodes CDR1 GTSNPN and CDR2 SVGIG (reference sequence). The CDR3 consists of 17 residues.

The CDR3 protein is CASSRGRSAGGYEQYF. The CDR3 DNA sequence: TGTGCCAGCAGCCGGGGGAGGTCAGCGGGAGGCTACGAGCAGTACTTC. V and J are TRBV5-6 and TRBJ2-7, with 9 bases fitting TRBD2. Germline CDR1 SGHDT, CDR2 YYEEEE. CDR3 length: 16 residues. Trimming cost V 4 bases and J 3 bases; bases outside gene matches: 11. Full variable domain (rest looked up from reference TRBV5-6 and TRBJ2-7): DAGVTQSPTHLIKTRGQQVTLRCSPKSGHDTVSWYQQALGQGPQFIFQYYEEEERQRGNFPDRFSGHQFPNYSSELNVNALLLGDSALYLCASSRGRSAGGYEQYFGPGTRLTVT.

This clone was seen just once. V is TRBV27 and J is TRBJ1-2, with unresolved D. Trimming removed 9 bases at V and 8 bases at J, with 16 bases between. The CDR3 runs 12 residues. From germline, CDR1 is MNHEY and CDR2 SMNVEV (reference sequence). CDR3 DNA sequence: TGTGCCAGTAAAACTGAAGAAAGCGGCTACACCTTC. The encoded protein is CASKTEESGYTF.

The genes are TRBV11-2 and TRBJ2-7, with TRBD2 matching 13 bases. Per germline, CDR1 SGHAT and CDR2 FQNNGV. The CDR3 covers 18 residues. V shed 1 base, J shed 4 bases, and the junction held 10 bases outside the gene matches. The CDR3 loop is CASSLVPRTSGRKYEQYF. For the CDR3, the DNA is TGTGCCAGCAGCTTAGTCCCCCGGACTAGCGGGAGAAAGTACGAGCAGTACTTC.

CDR3 protein: CASSLGTGYGYTF. Here the CDR3 DNA reads TGTGCCAGCAGTTTAGGGACAGGATATGGCTACACCTTC. The chain combines TRBV28 with TRBJ1-2, with 8 nucleotides matching TRBD1. The V segment lost 2 bases and the J segment 5 bases; nucleotides outside the gene matches: 1. The CDR3 covers 13 residues. Germline V gives CDR1 MDHEN, CDR2 SYDVKM.

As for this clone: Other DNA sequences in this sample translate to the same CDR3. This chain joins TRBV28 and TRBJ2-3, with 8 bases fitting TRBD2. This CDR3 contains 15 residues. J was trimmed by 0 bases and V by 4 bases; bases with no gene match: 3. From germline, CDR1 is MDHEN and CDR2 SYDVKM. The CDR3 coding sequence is TGTGCCAGCAGTTCCGGGGGGGTTAGCACAGATACGCAGTATTTT. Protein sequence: CASSSGGVSTDTQYF.

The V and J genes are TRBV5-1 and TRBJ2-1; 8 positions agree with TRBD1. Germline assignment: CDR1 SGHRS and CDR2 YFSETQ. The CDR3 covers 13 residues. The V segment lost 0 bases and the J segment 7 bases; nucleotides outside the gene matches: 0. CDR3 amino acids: CASSLGQGNEQFF. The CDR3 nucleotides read TGCGCCAGCAGCTTGGGACAGGGGAATGAGCAGTTCTTC.

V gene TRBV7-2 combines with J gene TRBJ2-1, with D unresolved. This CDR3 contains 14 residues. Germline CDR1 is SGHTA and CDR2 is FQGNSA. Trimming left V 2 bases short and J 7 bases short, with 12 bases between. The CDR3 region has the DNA TGTGCCAGCAGCTTATTACGAGGTGTGAATGAGCAGTTCTTC. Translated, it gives CASSLLRGVNEQFF. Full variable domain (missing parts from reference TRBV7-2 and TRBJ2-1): GAGVSQSPSNKVTEKGKDVELRCDPISGHTALYWYRQSLGQGLEFLIYFQGNSAPDKSGLPSDRFSAERTGGSVSTLTIQRTQQEDSAVYLCASSLLRGVNEQFFGPGTRLTVL.